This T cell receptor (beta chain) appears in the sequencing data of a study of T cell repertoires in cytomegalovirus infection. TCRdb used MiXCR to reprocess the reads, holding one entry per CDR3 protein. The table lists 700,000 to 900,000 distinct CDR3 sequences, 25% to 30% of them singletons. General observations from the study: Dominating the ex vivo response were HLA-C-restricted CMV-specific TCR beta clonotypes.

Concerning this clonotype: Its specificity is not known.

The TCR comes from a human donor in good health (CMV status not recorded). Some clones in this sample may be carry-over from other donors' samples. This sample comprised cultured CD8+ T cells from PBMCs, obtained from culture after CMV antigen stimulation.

CDR3 sequence: CASSLYLSTRDAYEQYV. The CDR3 DNA is TGTGCCAGCAGCTTGTACTTGTCGACTCGGGACGCCTACGAGCAGTACGTC. The chain carries TRBV11-2 and TRBJ2-7; D tentatively reads TRBD1 or TRBD2 (5 bases each). The V end was cut by 3 bases, the J end by 2 bases, with 20 bases between. There are 17 residues in the CDR3. The germline V gene encodes CDR1 SGHAT and CDR2 FQNNGV.